This T cell receptor beta chain was identified in a study of CD8 T cells in Susac syndrome. This clonotype occurred once. RNA in amounts of about 0.5 to 1 ug was reverse transcribed with random hexamers. Multiplex PCR with immunoSEQ amplified the TCR beta CDR3 across 54 Vbeta and 13 Jbeta. TCRdb processed the immunoSEQ multiplex PCR reads anew with MiXCR; each CDR3 protein has one entry. Of roughly 200,000 distinct CDR3 sequences in the sample, under 97% are singletons; the top ten hold roughly 0.095%. Deletions cut 2 bases from V and 7 bases from J, with 12 bases between. Germline-derived CDR1 and CDR2 are SGHRS and YFSETQ. CDR3 size: 13 residues.

This sequence joins TRBV5-1 and TRBJ1-1; tentative D call: TRBD1 (6 bases). Sequencing was carried out using CD4+ T cells from PBMCs. The sequence was obtained from a human donor with multiple sclerosis. The CDR3 loop is CASSFKGGVEAFF. CDR3 coding DNA: TGCGCCAGCAGCTTTAAGGGGGGAGTTGAAGCTTTCTTT.